This TCR beta chain was sequenced during a study of CD8+ T cells in alopecia areata. Whole-study findings and limits: Normal skin's resident alphabeta T cells are sequenced alongside lesional scalp T cells.

This clone appeared many times. Its antigen is not identified. Genes and germline come from the mouse. The missing CDR3 end, 4 residues past where the read stops, is filled in from the germline J gene. Investigators isolated RNA and reverse transcribed it into cDNA to act as the sequencing template. The protocol was immunoSEQ multiplex PCR, while the TCRdb copy is restricted to in-frame clones and leaves out a portion. The sample offers some 5,500 clones and no singletons, the top ten holding about 31%. This CDR3 is 16 amino acids long. Germline CDR1 MNHDT, CDR2 YYDKIL. Trimming removed 1 base from V and 6 bases from J; junction bases left unmatched: 6. Pooled cutaneous lymph node cells were sorted using CD4, CD8alpha, NKG2D, NKG2ACE and other markers.

The chain carries TRBV17 and TRBJ2-1, with 10 bases that match TRBD2. This receptor was taken from a C3H/HeJ mouse with alopecia areata. The mice in this strain carry MHC haplotype H2-k. The source material was CD8+ T cells sorted from a lymph node. The CDR3 DNA, read in part, is TGTGCTAGCAGTAGAGCCCCGGGACTGGGGAGTGCT. The encoded protein is CASSRAPGLGSA. The CDR3 reads in full as CASSRAPGLGSAEQFF.